This T cell receptor (beta chain) emerged from a study of T cells of healthy individuals. In germline, CDR1 is SQVTM, CDR2 ANQGSEA. CDR3 length: 17 residues. In the case of this clonotype: This may arise from a read error, as a much more abundant clone is one base away.

One entry per CDR3 protein, called by TCRdb with MiXCR from the 5' RACE reads. In the table there are tens of thousands of distinct CDR3 sequences, over 12% of which are singletons. The clonotype originates from a human donor in good health. The genes are TRBV29-1 and TRBJ2-1, with 7 bases lining up with TRBD1. CDR3 sequence: CSVEDRRTGSIYSEEFF. CDR3 nucleotides: TGCAGCGTTGAAGATAGGAGGACAGGCAGTATTTACAGTGAGGAGTTCTTC.